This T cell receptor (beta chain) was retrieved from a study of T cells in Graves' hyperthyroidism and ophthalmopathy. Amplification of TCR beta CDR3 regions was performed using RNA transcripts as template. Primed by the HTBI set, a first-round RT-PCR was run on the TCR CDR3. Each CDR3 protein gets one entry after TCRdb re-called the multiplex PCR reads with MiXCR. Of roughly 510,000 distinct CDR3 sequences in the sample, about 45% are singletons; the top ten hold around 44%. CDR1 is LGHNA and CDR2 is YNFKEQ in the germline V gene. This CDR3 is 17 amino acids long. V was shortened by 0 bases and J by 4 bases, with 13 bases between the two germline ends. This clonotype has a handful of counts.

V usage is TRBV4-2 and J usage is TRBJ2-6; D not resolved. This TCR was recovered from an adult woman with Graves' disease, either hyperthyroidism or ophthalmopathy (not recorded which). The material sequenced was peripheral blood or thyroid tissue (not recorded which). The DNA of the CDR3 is TGTGCCAGCAGCCAAGATCTAGGCCCCGGGGGGGCCAACGTCCTGACTTTC. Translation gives CASSQDLGPGGANVLTF.